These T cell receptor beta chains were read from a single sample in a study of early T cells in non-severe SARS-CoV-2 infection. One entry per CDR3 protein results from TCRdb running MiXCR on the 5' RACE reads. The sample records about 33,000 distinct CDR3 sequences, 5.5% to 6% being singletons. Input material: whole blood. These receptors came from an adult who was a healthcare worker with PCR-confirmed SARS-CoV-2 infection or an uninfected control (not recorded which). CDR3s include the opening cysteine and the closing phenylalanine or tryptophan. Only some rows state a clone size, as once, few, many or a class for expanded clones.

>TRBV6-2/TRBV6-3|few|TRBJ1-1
CASSYFTGDTEAFF
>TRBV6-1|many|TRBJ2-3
CASSVRLAGGSYMQADTQYF
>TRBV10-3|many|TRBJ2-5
CAISQRGEETQYF
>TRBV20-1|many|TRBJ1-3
CSAPDRGGSGNTIYF
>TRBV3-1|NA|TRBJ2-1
CASSQAGQGPLGEQFF
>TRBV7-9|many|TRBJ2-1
CASSLGTSGNSYNEQFF
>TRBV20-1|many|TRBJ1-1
CSARASDTEAFF
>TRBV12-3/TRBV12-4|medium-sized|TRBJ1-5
CASSGQDNQPQHF
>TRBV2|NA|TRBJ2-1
CASGLAGALNEQFF
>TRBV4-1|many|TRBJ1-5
CASSQVLAGISNQPQHF
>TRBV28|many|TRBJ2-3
CASSPTRGAGATDTQYF
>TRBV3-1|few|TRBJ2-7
CASSSPGQSYEQYF
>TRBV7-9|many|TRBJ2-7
CASSLGDFGDEQYF
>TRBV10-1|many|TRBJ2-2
CASSESGLITGELFF
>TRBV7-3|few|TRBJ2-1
CASSWGQDGEQFF
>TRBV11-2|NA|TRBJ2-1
CASSFRQGANEQFF
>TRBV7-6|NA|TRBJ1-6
CASSPRQNTPLHF
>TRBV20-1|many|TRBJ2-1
CSATSSGGRNEQFF
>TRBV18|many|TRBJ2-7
CASSPNYRGQGEQYF
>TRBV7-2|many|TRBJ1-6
CASSLSKDSPLHF
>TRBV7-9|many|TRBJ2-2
CASSFRLSGELFF
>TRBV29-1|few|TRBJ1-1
CSVAVAEAFF
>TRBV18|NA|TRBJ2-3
CASSPRTGGDTDTQYF